This TCR beta chain was captured in a study of blood T cell repertoires in COVID-19. Some clones are missing from TCRdb's copy, which holds only in-frame ones; the method was immunoSEQ multiplex PCR. The sample yields around 200,000 clones, about 87% seen once. Germline assignment: CDR1 SGHTA and CDR2 FQGTGA. CDR3 length: 16 residues. The junction had 4 bases not matched to a gene; V was cut back by 5 bases and J by 1 base. The V gene is TRBV7-3, the J gene TRBJ2-5; 13 nucleotides agree with TRBD2. The origin of this receptor is a man aged 55 to 70 who had recovered from COVID-19. The sequenced sample consisted of peripheral blood. The CDR3 DNA is TGTGCCAGCAGCCCGAGACTAGCGGGAGGCCAAGAGACCCAGTACTTC. Translation: CASSPRLAGGQETQYF.